These T cell receptor beta chains were read from a single sample in a study of blood T cell repertoires in COVID-19. Using immunoSEQ multiplex PCR, the repertoire was profiled, and TCRdb retains in-frame clones only, with some absent. The sample yields 250,000 to 350,000 clones, 70% to 90% seen once. Input material: peripheral blood. These receptors came from a woman aged 60-75 years with acute or convalescent COVID-19. Each CDR3 is given with its conserved first and last residue. The D gene is left open where the match is weak. Clone sizes are given selectively: once, few, many, or a class where the clone is expanded.

V gene,J gene,D gene,clone size,CDR3 DNA,CDR3 protein
TRBV5-6,TRBJ2-1,TRBD1,NA,TGTGCCAGCAGCTTGGAACAGGGGACGGTGAACTACAATGAGCAGTTCTTC,CASSLEQGTVNYNEQFF
TRBV5-1,TRBJ2-1,TRBD2,NA,TGCGCCAGCAGCAAAATGGGACTAGCGGAGTACAATGAGCAGTTCTTC,CASSKMGLAEYNEQFF
TRBV7-8,TRBJ1-1,NA,NA,TGTGCCAGCAGCCGTACCCGGGGTGGTACGGCTTTCTTT,CASSRTRGGTAFF
TRBV7-2,TRBJ1-3,NA,NA,TGTGCCAGCAGCTTAGCGGGCGGGAGGAGGGGTGGAAACACCATATATTTT,CASSLAGGRRGGNTIYF
TRBV7-9,TRBJ2-7,TRBD2,NA,TGTGCCAGCAGTTTGACCGGGGGGGAGCAGTACTTC,CASSLTGGEQYF
TRBV10-3,TRBJ2-3,NA,NA,TGTGCCATCAGGGGAAGGGGCAGCACAGATACGCAGTATTTT,CAIRGRGSTDTQYF
TRBV14,TRBJ2-7,NA,NA,TGTGCCAGCAGCCTACCGGGCAGGGGCTACGAGCAGTACTTC,CASSLPGRGYEQYF
TRBV7-2,TRBJ1-5,NA,NA,TGTGCCAGCAGCGACTACGATAGCAATCAGCCCCAGCATTTT,CASSDYDSNQPQHF
TRBV11-2,TRBJ1-1,NA,NA,TGTGCCAGCAGCTATGGACAGTTGAACACTGAAGCTTTCTTT,CASSYGQLNTEAFF
TRBV3-1/TRBV3-2,TRBJ1-1,NA,NA,TGTGCCAGCAGCCAAGTACAGTCGAACACTGAAGCTTTCTTT,CASSQVQSNTEAFF
TRBV4-2,TRBJ1-1,TRBD1,NA,TGTGCCAGCAGCCAAGAGACAGGGAAGGACACTGAAGCTTTCTTT,CASSQETGKDTEAFF
TRBV7-2,TRBJ2-2,TRBD2,NA,TGTGCCAGCAGCTTTCCGGCTAGCGGGGGAATCAACACCGGGGAGCTGTTTTTT,CASSFPASGGINTGELFF
TRBV7-6,TRBJ2-1,NA,NA,TGTGCCAGCACCAGGCGCCTCGAAGATGAGCAGTTCTTC,CASTRRLEDEQFF
TRBV28,TRBJ1-5,NA,NA,TGTGCCAGCAGTTTAGGGGAGTCTGGCAATCAGCCCCAGCATTTT,CASSLGESGNQPQHF
TRBV15,TRBJ1-1,NA,NA,TGTGCCACCAGCAGAGATAGGCTTATTGGGGGGACTGAAGCTTTCTTT,CATSRDRLIGGTEAFF
TRBV11-2,TRBJ1-4,TRBD1,NA,TGTGCCAGCAGAGCTAGGACAGGGGTAGGCGAAAAACTGTTTTTT,CASRARTGVGEKLFF
TRBV13,TRBJ2-1,NA,NA,TGTGCCAGCAGCCGCACTAGACGAATTGAACAGTTCTTC,CASSRTRRIEQFF
TRBV5-4,TRBJ2-7,NA,NA,TGTGCCAGCAGCTCCACCGACATTTCCTACGAGCAGTACTTC,CASSSTDISYEQYF
TRBV11-3,TRBJ2-5,NA,NA,TGTGCCAGCAGCGCTGACAGGTTCCAAGAGACCCAGTACTTC,CASSADRFQETQYF
TRBV13,TRBJ2-3,TRBD1,NA,TGTGCCAGCAGCTCATCTTTTTGGACAGGGTCTGCAGATACGCAGTATTTT,CASSSSFWTGSADTQYF
TRBV4-2,TRBJ2-3,TRBD2,NA,TGTGCCAGCAGCCAAGGGGTGGGGACTAATCCCGGTACGCAGTATTTT,CASSQGVGTNPGTQYF
TRBV6-5,TRBJ1-5,NA,NA,TGTGCCAGCAGGCGGGCCGACAATCAGCCCCAGCATTTT,CASRRADNQPQHF
TRBV5-4,TRBJ2-7,NA,NA,TGTGCCAGCAGCACCCGGTCTGGGAGGTTGGACGAGCAGTACTTC,CASSTRSGRLDEQYF
TRBV7-2,TRBJ1-4,NA,NA,TGTGCCAGCAGCGAAGGGGCTGGGCGGACTAGGGCTGAAAAACTGTTTTTT,CASSEGAGRTRAEKLFF
TRBV7-9,TRBJ1-5,NA,NA,TGTGCCAGCAGCTTGGGGGACATATATCAGCCCCAGCATTTT,CASSLGDIYQPQHF
TRBV7-8,TRBJ2-7,NA,NA,TGTGCCAGCAGCCCCGGGACTTCCTCCCGCGAGCAGTACTTC,CASSPGTSSREQYF
TRBV3-1/TRBV3-2,TRBJ2-7,NA,NA,TGTGCCAGCAGCTCACAAGGGGGCTACGAGCAGTACTTC,CASSSQGGYEQYF
TRBV28,TRBJ2-7,TRBD2,NA,TGTGCCAGCAGTTTGGGACGAGTAGCGGGGCAATACGAGCAGTACTTC,CASSLGRVAGQYEQYF
TRBV19,TRBJ2-7,NA,once,TGTGCCAGTAGTATAGCGGGAACCACGAGAGAGCAGTACTTC,CASSIAGTTREQYF
TRBV4-2,TRBJ2-1,NA,NA,TGTGCCAGCAGCCCCCTCGGGGAAAGAGCGCCGGGCCCTGGGTTCTTC,CASSPLGERAPGPGFF
TRBV28,TRBJ1-2,NA,NA,TGTGCCAGCAGTTCTCCCCACCGCCAGGGTACTGGCTACACCTTC,CASSSPHRQGTGYTF
TRBV27,TRBJ1-4,TRBD1,NA,TGTGCCAGCAGTGCCCGTAACAGGGGGACTAATGAAAAACTGTTTTTT,CASSARNRGTNEKLFF
TRBV5-1,TRBJ1-1,NA,NA,TGCGCCAGCAGCCCCGGACAGAACACTGAAGCTTTCTTT,CASSPGQNTEAFF
TRBV5-3,TRBJ2-3,TRBD2,NA,TGTGCCAGAAGCCCGGGGACTAGCGGGGGGAGCGATACGCAGTATTTT,CARSPGTSGGSDTQYF
TRBV5-1,TRBJ1-1,NA,NA,TGCGCCAGCAGCCCACCCGGGGACACTGAAGCTTTCTTT,CASSPPGDTEAFF
TRBV18,TRBJ2-7,NA,NA,TGTGCCAGCTCACCGGTTGGAGGACAGTCCTACGAGCAGTACTTC,CASSPVGGQSYEQYF
TRBV7-2,TRBJ1-2,NA,NA,TGTGCCAGCAGCTTAGGGGCCAGCTATGGCTACACCTTC,CASSLGASYGYTF
TRBV25-1,TRBJ1-6,TRBD1,NA,TGTGCCAGCAGTGAAGGGACAGGGGGCCGTTCACCCCTCCACTTT,CASSEGTGGRSPLHF
TRBV7-9,TRBJ2-1,TRBD2,once,TGTGCCAGCAGCTTGGGGACTAGCGGGCCGTTTAAGAATGAGCAGTTCTTC,CASSLGTSGPFKNEQFF
TRBV19,TRBJ2-3,TRBD1,NA,TGTGCCAGTAGTATAAGGGGACAGGGGGCCGGGACAGATACGCAGTATTTT,CASSIRGQGAGTDTQYF
TRBV6-5,TRBJ1-5,NA,NA,TGTGCCAGCAGTTACATCAGAAATCAGCCCCAGCATTTT,CASSYIRNQPQHF